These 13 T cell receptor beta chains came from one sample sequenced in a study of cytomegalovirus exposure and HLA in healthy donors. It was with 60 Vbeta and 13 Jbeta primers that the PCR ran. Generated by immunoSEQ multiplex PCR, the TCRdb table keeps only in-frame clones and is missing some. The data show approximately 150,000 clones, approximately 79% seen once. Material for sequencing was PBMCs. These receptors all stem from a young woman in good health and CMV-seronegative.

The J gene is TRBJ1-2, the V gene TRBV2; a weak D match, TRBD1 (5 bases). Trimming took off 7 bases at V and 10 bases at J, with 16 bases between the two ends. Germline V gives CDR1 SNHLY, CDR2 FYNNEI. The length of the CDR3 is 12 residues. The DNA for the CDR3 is TGTGCCAGCACTGTCCAGGGTCCCCTCTACACCTTC. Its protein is CASTVQGPLYTF.

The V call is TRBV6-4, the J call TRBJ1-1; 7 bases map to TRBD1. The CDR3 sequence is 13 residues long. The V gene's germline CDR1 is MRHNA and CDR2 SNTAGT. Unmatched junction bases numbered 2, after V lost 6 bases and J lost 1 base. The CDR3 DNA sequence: TGTGCCAGCAGACAGGGGCGGAACACTGAAGCTTTCTTT. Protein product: CASRQGRNTEAFF.

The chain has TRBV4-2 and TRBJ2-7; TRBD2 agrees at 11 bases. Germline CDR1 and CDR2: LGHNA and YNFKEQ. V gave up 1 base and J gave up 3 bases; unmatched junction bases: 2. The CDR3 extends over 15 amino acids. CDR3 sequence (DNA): TGTGCCAGCAGCCAAGCTAGCGGGAGGAACTACGAGCAGTACTTC. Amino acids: CASSQASGRNYEQYF.

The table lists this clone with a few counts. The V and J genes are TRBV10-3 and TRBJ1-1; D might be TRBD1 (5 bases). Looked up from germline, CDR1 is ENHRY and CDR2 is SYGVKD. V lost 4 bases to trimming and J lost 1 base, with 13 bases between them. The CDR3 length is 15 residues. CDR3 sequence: CAISGPDGQNTEAFF. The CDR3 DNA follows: TGTGCCATCAGTGGCCCGGACGGACAGAACACTGAAGCTTTCTTT.

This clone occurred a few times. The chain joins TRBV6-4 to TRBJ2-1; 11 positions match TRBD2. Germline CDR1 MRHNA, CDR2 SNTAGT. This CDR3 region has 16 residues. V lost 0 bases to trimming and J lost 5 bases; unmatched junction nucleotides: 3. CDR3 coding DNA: TGTGCCAGCAGTGACTCTAGCGGGGGGGACCACAATGAGCAGTTCTTC. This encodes CASSDSSGGDHNEQFF.

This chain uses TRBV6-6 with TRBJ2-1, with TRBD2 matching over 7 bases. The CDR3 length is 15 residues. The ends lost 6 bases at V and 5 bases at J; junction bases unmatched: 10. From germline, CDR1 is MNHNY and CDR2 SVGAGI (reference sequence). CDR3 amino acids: CASSDSGADNNEQFF. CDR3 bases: TGTGCCAGCAGCGACAGCGGGGCAGACAACAATGAGCAGTTCTTC.

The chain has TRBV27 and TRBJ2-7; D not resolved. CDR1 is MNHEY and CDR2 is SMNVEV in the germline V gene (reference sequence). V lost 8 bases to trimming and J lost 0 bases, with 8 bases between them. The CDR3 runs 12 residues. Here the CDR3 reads CASGGHSYEQYF. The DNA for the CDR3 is TGTGCCAGCGGTGGCCACTCCTACGAGCAGTACTTC.

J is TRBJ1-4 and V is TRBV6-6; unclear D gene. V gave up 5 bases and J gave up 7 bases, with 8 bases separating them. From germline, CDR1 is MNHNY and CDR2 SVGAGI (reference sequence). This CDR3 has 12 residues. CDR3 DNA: TGTGCCAGCAGTCCCGCTAGTGAAAAACTGTTTTTT. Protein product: CASSPASEKLFF.

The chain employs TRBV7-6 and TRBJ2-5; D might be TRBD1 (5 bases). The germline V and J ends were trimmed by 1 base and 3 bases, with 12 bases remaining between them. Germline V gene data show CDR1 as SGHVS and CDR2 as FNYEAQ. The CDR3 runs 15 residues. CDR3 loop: CASSLDATVKETQYF. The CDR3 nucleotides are TGTGCCAGCAGCTTAGACGCGACAGTCAAAGAGACCCAGTACTTC.

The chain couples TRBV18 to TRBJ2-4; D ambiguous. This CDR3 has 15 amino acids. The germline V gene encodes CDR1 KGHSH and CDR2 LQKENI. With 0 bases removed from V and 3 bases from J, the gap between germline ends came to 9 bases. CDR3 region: CASSPPGSGKNIQYF. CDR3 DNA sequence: TGTGCCAGCTCACCACCCGGATCGGGCAAAAACATTCAGTACTTC.

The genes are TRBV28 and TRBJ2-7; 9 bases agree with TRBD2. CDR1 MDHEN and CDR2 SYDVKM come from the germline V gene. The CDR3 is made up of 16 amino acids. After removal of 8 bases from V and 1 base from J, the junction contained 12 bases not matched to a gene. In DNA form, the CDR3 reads TGTGCCAGCGGTAGACCGGGACTAGCAGTTTCCTACGAGCAGTACTTC. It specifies CASGRPGLAVSYEQYF.

DNA of the CDR3: TGTGCCAGCTCACCGCAGGGTCCTGGGGAGCAGTACTTC. Translating it yields CASSPQGPGEQYF. The chain combines TRBV18 with TRBJ2-7, with a tentative D call TRBD1 (5 bases). This CDR3 spans 13 amino acids. Trimming took 3 bases from V and 7 from J, leaving 13 bases between them. CDR1 is KGHSH and CDR2 is LQKENI in the germline V gene. Drawing the rest from reference TRBV18 and TRBJ2-7, the complete variable domain is NAGVMQNPRHLVRRRGQEARLRCSPMKGHSHVYWYRQLPEEGLKFMVYLQKENIIDESGMPKERFSAEFPKEGPSILRIQQVVRGDSAAYFCASSPQGPGEQYFGPGTRLTVT.

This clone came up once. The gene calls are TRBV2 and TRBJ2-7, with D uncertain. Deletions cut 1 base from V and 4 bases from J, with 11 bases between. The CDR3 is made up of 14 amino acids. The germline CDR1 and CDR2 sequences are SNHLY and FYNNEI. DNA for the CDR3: TGTGCCAGCAGTGAAGGGGTCAGGCTGTACGAGCAGTACTTC. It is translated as CASSEGVRLYEQYF.